These T cell receptor beta chains were read from a single sample in a study of blood T cell repertoires in COVID-19. The method was immunoSEQ multiplex PCR; TCRdb's version includes in-frame clones alone and lacks a portion of them. The sample carries 200,000 to 250,000 clones, 92% recorded once. The sequenced material came from peripheral blood. These receptors were obtained from a man younger than 45 with acute or convalescent COVID-19. Both conserved end residues are part of each CDR3. A D gene is named only where the DNA matches it firmly. Rows may omit the clone size; those that give it use once, few, many or a size class.

>.|.|TRBJ2-2|TRBV28|15
TGTGCCAGCGGCGGGGCGCACCTGAACACCGGGGAGCTGTTTTTT
CASGGAHLNTGELFF
>.|.|TRBJ2-7|TRBV5-5|13
TGTGCCAGCAGCCCCGGCGGGGTCCACGAGCAGTACTTC
CASSPGGVHEQYF
>.|TRBD1|TRBJ2-1|TRBV2|20
TGTGCCAGCAGTACGAAAAGTGACAGGGAGCGACCTGACCTAACCCTAAGGAGGTTCTTC
CASSTKSDRERPDLTLRRFF
>.|.|TRBJ1-1|TRBV30|12
TGTGCCTGGAGTGTTTCGGTTGTTGAAGCTTTCTTT
CAWSVSVVEAFF
>.|.|TRBJ1-6|TRBV10-3|22
TGTGCCATCAGGCATGCGGGTGCTCGGCCACACCTTACGAATCTTTATAATTCACCCCTCCACTTT
CAIRHAGARPHLTNLYNSPLHF
>.|TRBD1|TRBJ2-3|TRBV29-1|15
TGCAGCGCAACCGGTACGGGACAGAACACAGATACGCAGTATTTT
CSATGTGQNTDTQYF
>.|TRBD1|TRBJ1-6|TRBV15|17
TGTGCCACCAGCAGACTGACCGGGACAGGGTTTGATTCACCCCTCCACTTT
CATSRLTGTGFDSPLHF
>.|.|TRBJ1-5|TRBV30|14
TGTGCCTGGAGTAGACCGGGGGGCAATCAGCCCCAGCATTTT
CAWSRPGGNQPQHF
>.|.|TRBJ2-3|TRBV6-1|14
TGTGCCAGCAGTGAAAATCCGAGTCGCGGTACGCAGTATTTT
CASSENPSRGTQYF
>.|.|TRBJ1-1|TRBV5-1|14
TGCGCCAGCAAGGATGGGGCAGGGGTTTATGAAGCTTTCTTT
CASKDGAGVYEAFF
>.|.|TRBJ2-5|TRBV5-1|13
TGCGCCAGCAGCTTAACACCTCAAGAGACCCAGTACTTC
CASSLTPQETQYF
>.|TRBD2|TRBJ2-5|TRBV5-4|16
TGTGCCAGCAGCGGTTCGAGGACTAGCAAGGCGGAGACCCAGTACTTC
CASSGSRTSKAETQYF
>.|.|TRBJ2-3|TRBV6-6|15
TGTGCCAGCAGTTACGGCTGGGGGGGCACAGATACGCAGTATTTT
CASSYGWGGTDTQYF
>.|TRBD2|TRBJ2-1|TRBV2|13
TGTGCCGTACAGCGGGATATTGTCAATGAGCAGTTCTTC
CAVQRDIVNEQFF
>.|.|TRBJ2-1|TRBV4-1|16
TGCGCCAGCAGCCAGCCGTCCTCGAGCTCCTACAATGAGCAGTTCTTC
CASSQPSSSSYNEQFF
>.|TRBD2|TRBJ2-2|TRBV5-1|15
TGCGCCAGCCGAACTAGCGGGAGGAGCACCGGGGAGCTGTTTTTT
CASRTSGRSTGELFF
>few|.|TRBJ1-6|TRBV28|14
TGTGCCAGCAGTTTTCCCCTCAGGGCTATGCCCCTCCACTTT
CASSFPLRAMPLHF
>.|.|TRBJ1-5|TRBV7-9|14
TGTGCCAGCAGCCCAGAAATCAGCAATCAGCCCCAGCATTTT
CASSPEISNQPQHF
>.|TRBD1|TRBJ2-7|TRBV5-6|15
TGTGCCAGCAGCTGGGGGACAGTGGTCGGGTACGAGCAGTACTTC
CASSWGTVVGYEQYF
>.|TRBD2|TRBJ2-1|TRBV6-5|16
TGTGCCAGCAGTTCCTTCACTAGCGGGGGGGACAAGGAGCAGTTCTTC
CASSSFTSGGDKEQFF
>.|TRBD1|TRBJ1-5|TRBV7-9|17
TGTGCCAGCAGCTTAGGAGCCTACAGGGGGCGAAATCAGCCCCAGCATTTT
CASSLGAYRGRNQPQHF
>.|.|TRBJ1-1|TRBV24-1|14
TGTGCCACCAGTGCCCCGGGACAGAACACTGAAGCTTTCTTT
CATSAPGQNTEAFF
>.|TRBD1|TRBJ1-1|TRBV6-5|15
TGTGCCAGCAGGTACAGGGGCAGTTCGAACACTGAAGCTTTCTTT
CASRYRGSSNTEAFF
>few|.|TRBJ1-6|TRBV6-5|15
TGTGCCAGCGACGCTGACGGAGCTCCGGCTTCACCCCTCCACTTT
CASDADGAPASPLHF
>.|.|TRBJ2-2|TRBV4-1|18
TGCGCCAGCAGCCAAGATGATATAGGGCAGGGCCTAACCGGGGAGCTGTTTTTT
CASSQDDIGQGLTGELFF
>.|TRBD2|TRBJ2-1|TRBV28|14
TGTGCCAGCCTAGCGGGAGGGCCGGGCAATGAGCAGTTCTTC
CASLAGGPGNEQFF
>.|TRBD1|TRBJ1-5|TRBV2|17
TGTGCCAGCAGTGAAGCGCTTCAGGCAGGGGGCGATCAGCCCCAGCATTTT
CASSEALQAGGDQPQHF
>.|.|TRBJ2-1|TRBV11-2|15
TGTGCCAGCAGCTTAGTTTTGGACAGATACAATGAGCAGTTCTTC
CASSLVLDRYNEQFF
>.|.|TRBJ2-3|TRBV18|13
TGTGCCAGCTCCCTAACGCTCACAGATACGCAGTATTTT
CASSLTLTDTQYF
>once|.|TRBJ1-2|TRBV29-1|13
TGCACCTACAGGCCCTCGGTGTTCTATGGCTACACCTTC
CTYRPSVFYGYTF
>.|TRBD1|TRBJ1-4|TRBV7-9|16
TGTGCCAGCAGTACCGGGACAGGGGGCAAGAGTGAAAAACTGTTTTTT
CASSTGTGGKSEKLFF
>.|.|TRBJ2-2|TRBV14|15
TGTGCCAGCAGCCAAGATCTTACGAACACCGGGGAGCTGTTTTTT
CASSQDLTNTGELFF
>.|.|TRBJ1-4|TRBV18|15
TGTGCCAGCTCACCACTCCATTCAACTAATGAAAAACTGTTTTTT
CASSPLHSTNEKLFF
>once|.|TRBJ1-1|TRBV29-1|13
TGCAGCGTTGGAGAGAACTTGAACACTGAAGCTTTCTTT
CSVGENLNTEAFF
>.|.|TRBJ2-6|TRBV20-1|17
TGCAGTGCTAGTGTCTCGGGGAGGCTCTCTGGGGCCAACGTCCTGACTTTC
CSASVSGRLSGANVLTF
>.|.|TRBJ1-5|TRBV5-1|14
TGCGCCAGCAGGTATGAGGGAGACAATCAGCCCCAGCATTTT
CASRYEGDNQPQHF
>.|.|TRBJ2-2|TRBV2|15
TGTGCCAGCAGTGAAGGGGCGAGGAACACCGGGGAGCTGTTTTTT
CASSEGARNTGELFF
>.|TRBD2|TRBJ2-7|TRBV28|17
TGTGCCAGCCAGGTGTGGACTAGCGGGGGCCGCTCCTACGAGCAGTACTTC
CASQVWTSGGRSYEQYF
>.|TRBD1|TRBJ1-5|TRBV2|17
TGTGCCAGCAGTGTTCGGGGGACAGGTATTAGCAATCAGCCCCAGCATTTT
CASSVRGTGISNQPQHF
>.|TRBD2|TRBJ2-3|TRBV9|15
TGTGCCAGCAGCGTGCGAAGCGGGAGAACAGATACGCAGTATTTT
CASSVRSGRTDTQYF
>.|TRBD1|TRBJ1-3|TRBV9|16
TGTGCCAGCAGCGTAGGGGACAGGGGATCCGGAAACACCATATATTTT
CASSVGDRGSGNTIYF
>.|.|TRBJ1-4|TRBV3-1/TRBV3-2|17
TGTGCCAGCAGCCGCATCCCTACTACCAAAACTAATGAAAAACTGTTTTTT
CASSRIPTTKTNEKLFF
>.|.|TRBJ1-4|TRBV5-5|14
TGTGCCAGCAGCTTCGGTGACAGAGGCTCTGAACTGTTTTTT
CASSFGDRGSELFF
>.|.|TRBJ1-3|TRBV30|12
TGTGCCTGGGGGACTTTCATGGACACCATATATTTT
CAWGTFMDTIYF
>.|.|TRBJ1-6|TRBV10-3|13
TGTGCCATCAGTGACAGGGAGGGTTCACCCCTCCACTTT
CAISDREGSPLHF
>.|.|TRBJ1-1|TRBV20-1|10
TGCAGTGCTCGGAGGACTGAAGCTTTCTTT
CSARRTEAFF
>.|.|TRBJ1-6|TRBV6-4|14
TGTGCCAGCAGCGTGGGACTTCCCAATTCACCCCTCCACTTT
CASSVGLPNSPLHF
>.|.|TRBJ2-5|TRBV11-3|17
TGTGCCAGCAGCCTGGGGAGCCGGGCCCTCGGCGGGGAGACCCAGTACTTC
CASSLGSRALGGETQYF
>once|TRBD1|TRBJ1-2|TRBV6-2/TRBV6-3|13
TGTGCCAGCAGCCCAGACAGGGCTGCCGGCTACACCTTC
CASSPDRAAGYTF
>.|.|TRBJ1-2|TRBV6-6|12
TGTGCCAGCTACGACCACCCGGGAGGCTACACCTTC
CASYDHPGGYTF
>.|.|TRBJ2-6|TRBV19|14
TGTGCCAGTACCGACATGTCCGGGGCCAACGTCCTGACTTTC
CASTDMSGANVLTF
>.|TRBD2|TRBJ2-1|TRBV9|16
TGTGCCAGCAGCGTAGTCGGACTAGCCGCCTTGAATGAGCAGTTCTTC
CASSVVGLAALNEQFF
>.|.|TRBJ2-1|TRBV6-6|14
TGTGCCAGCCTCGAGAGAGGTCGGTACAATGAGCAGTTCTTC
CASLERGRYNEQFF
>once|.|TRBJ1-1|TRBV3-1/TRBV3-2|11
TGTGCCAGCAGGGGGGGAACTGAAGCTTTCTTT
CASRGGTEAFF
>.|.|TRBJ1-1|TRBV6-5|14
TGTGCCAGCAGTTACGGGGGCTCGCGTACTGAAGCTTTCTTT
CASSYGGSRTEAFF
>.|TRBD1|TRBJ2-7|TRBV28|15
TGTGCCAGCAGTTCTCCCGGGACAGGGAACTACGAGCAGTACTTC
CASSSPGTGNYEQYF